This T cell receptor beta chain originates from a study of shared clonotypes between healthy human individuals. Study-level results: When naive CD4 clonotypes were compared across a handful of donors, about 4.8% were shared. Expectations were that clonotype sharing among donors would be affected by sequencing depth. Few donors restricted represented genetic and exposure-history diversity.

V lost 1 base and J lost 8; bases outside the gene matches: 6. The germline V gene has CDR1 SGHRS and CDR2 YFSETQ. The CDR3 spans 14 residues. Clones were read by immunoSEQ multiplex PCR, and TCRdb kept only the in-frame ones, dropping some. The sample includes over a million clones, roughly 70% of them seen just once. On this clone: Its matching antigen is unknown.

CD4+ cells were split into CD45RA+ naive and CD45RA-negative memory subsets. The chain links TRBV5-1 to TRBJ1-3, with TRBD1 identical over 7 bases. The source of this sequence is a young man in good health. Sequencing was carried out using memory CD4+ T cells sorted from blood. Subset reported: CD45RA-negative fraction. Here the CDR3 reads CASSLTGVLDTIYF. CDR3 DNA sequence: TGCGCCAGCAGCTTGACAGGGGTTCTTGACACCATATATTTT.